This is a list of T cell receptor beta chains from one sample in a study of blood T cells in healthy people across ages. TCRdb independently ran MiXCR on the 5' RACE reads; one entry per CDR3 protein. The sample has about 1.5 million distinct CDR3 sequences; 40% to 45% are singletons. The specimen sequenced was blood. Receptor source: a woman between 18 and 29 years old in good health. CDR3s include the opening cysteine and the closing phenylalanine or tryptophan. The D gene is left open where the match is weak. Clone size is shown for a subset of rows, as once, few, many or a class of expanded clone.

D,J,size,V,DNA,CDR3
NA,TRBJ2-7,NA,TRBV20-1,TGCAGTGCTAGCGGGGGACACTCCTACGAGCAGTACTTC,CSASGGHSYEQYF
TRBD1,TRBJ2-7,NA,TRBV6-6,TGTGCCAGCAGCCCAGACCGGGACAGGGGGACCTACGAGCAGTACTTC,CASSPDRDRGTYEQYF
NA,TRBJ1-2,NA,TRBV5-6,TGTGCCAGCAGCTTGGGGTCCGGGACTGTCTATGGCTACACCTTC,CASSLGSGTVYGYTF
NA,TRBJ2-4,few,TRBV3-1,TGTGCCAGCAGCCAAGAGTCTTACGGGCAGTACTTC,CASSQESYGQYF
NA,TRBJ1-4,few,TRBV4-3,TGCGCCAGCAGCCAAGTTAGGGCGGGGGAAAAACTGTTTTTT,CASSQVRAGEKLFF
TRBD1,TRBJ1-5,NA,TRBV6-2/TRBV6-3,TGTGCCAGCATCCTTCGGGACAGATTTTTCCATAGCAATCAGCCCCAGCATTTT,CASILRDRFFHSNQPQHF
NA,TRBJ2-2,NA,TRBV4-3,TGCGCCAGCAGCCAAGTCGACATCCTCACCGGGGAGCTGTTTTTT,CASSQVDILTGELFF
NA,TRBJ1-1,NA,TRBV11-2,TGTGCCAGCAGCTTAATTCTTTTCACTGAAGCTTTCTTT,CASSLILFTEAFF
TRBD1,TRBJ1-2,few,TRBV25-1,TGTGCCAGCAGTGAAGGGACAGCCTCCTTCTATGGCTACACCTTC,CASSEGTASFYGYTF
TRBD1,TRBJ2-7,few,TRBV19,TGTGCCAGTAGTATTGGGACAGGAGTCGTCTACGAGCAGTACTTC,CASSIGTGVVYEQYF
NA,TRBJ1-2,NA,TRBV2,TGTGCCAGCAGTGCGCGCTTTAACTATGGCTACACCTTC,CASSARFNYGYTF
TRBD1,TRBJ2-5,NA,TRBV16,TGTGCCAGCAGCCAAGCCCGGACAGGGGAAGAGACCCAGTACTTC,CASSQARTGEETQYF
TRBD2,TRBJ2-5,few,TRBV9,TGTGCCAGCAGCCCCAGTTTTCGAGCGGGGGTGAAAGAGACCCAGTACTTC,CASSPSFRAGVKETQYF
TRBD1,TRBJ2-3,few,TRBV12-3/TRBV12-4,TGTGCCAGCACCGACAGGGTTGGCACAGATACGCAGTATTTT,CASTDRVGTDTQYF